What follows is one T cell receptor (beta chain) and its context. The antigen remains unidentified. Germline V gives CDR1 MNHNS, CDR2 SASEGT. Trimming at V came to 2 bases and at J to 8 bases, leaving 12 bases not matched to a gene. This CDR3 region has 17 residues. The donors were part of the 120-subject validation cohort, which stood apart from the 666-subject first cohort. The sample is drawn from a study of cytomegalovirus exposure and HLA in healthy donors. Whole-study results and caveats: Rare sequences made up most TCRs, while some public TCRs were found in many donors. Cytomegalovirus-associated TCR beta chains were listed, numbering 164.

Data came from immunoSEQ multiplex PCR; TCRdb stores just in-frame clones and leaves some out. The sample lists 150,000 to 200,000 clones; about 82% were seen once. Sequenced: PBMCs. This receptor was taken from a man younger than 40 in good health and CMV-seropositive. The chain links TRBV6-1 to TRBJ2-2, with 9 positions matching TRBD2. The CDR3 loop is CASSESGASGVSGELFF. The CDR3 DNA follows: TGTGCCAGCAGTGAAAGTGGGGCTAGCGGGGTGTCGGGGGAGCTGTTTTTT.